This entry concerns a single T cell receptor beta chain. This sample was included in a study of blood T cell repertoires in COVID-19. Across the whole study: The study drew acute and convalescent COVID-19 samples from the United States, Italy and Spain. T cells, B-cell-depleted T cells, or PBMCs provided the cDNA or gDNA that served as material.

The CDR3 loop spans 14 amino acids. V shed 4 bases and J 6 bases; nucleotides not matched to a gene: 11. From germline, CDR1 is SQVTM and CDR2 ANQGSEA. Original handling: Estimates of nucleated cell counts were drawn from the amplification of reference gene primers. Some clones are missing from TCRdb's copy, which holds only in-frame ones; the method was immunoSEQ multiplex PCR. V and J calls and clone size follow that table, whereas D and trimming were derived from the DNA. The sample lists 110,000 to 150,000 clones, roughly 85% occurring once. The TCR comes from a man aged 50-59 years with acute or convalescent COVID-19. Sequenced sample: peripheral blood. The V call is TRBV29-1, the J call TRBJ1-2; 7 nucleotides align to TRBD1. DNA for the CDR3: TGCAGCGTTGGAACAGGGGTCAAAGGAGATGGCTACACCTTC. This sequence encodes CSVGTGVKGDGYTF.